The 21 T cell receptor beta chains listed next were all sequenced from one sample in a study of response to subunit inactivated influenza vaccine. Each CDR3 protein is one row after TCRdb ran MiXCR on the RT-PCR reads. The data show some 550,000 distinct CDR3 sequences, roughly a quarter seen once. Separately, the same data were catalogued under a study of T cells expressing NK-cell markers. That report adds: It was by 5'RACE template switching with UMIs that TCR beta cDNA was made.

The sample consisted of CD4+ T cells sorted from PBMCs, taken 11 to 12 days after vaccination. Every receptor here comes from a man between 45 and 60 years old who received an inactivated influenza vaccine.

This clonotype has just a few counts. This rearrangement joins TRBV7-9 to TRBJ2-2; tentatively, D is TRBD2 (6 bases). This CDR3 comprises 17 residues. Trimming took off 1 base at V and 5 bases at J, with 17 bases between the two ends. The germline CDR1 and CDR2 sequences are SEHNR and FQNEAQ (reference sequence). Written as DNA, the CDR3 is TGTGCCAGCAGCTTAGACCAGACCCTTCTAGCGACCGGGGAGCTGTTTTTT. This gives the protein CASSLDQTLLATGELFF.

This clonotype occurred a few times. The chain has TRBV5-1 and TRBJ2-7; TRBD1 or TRBD2 may be the D gene (5 bases each). The CDR3 is 14 amino acids. Germline values: CDR1 SGHRS, CDR2 YFSETQ. V dropped 4 bases and J dropped 1 base, with 12 bases sitting between them. DNA of the CDR3: TGCGCCAGCAGCCACGCAGGGACGTCCTACGAGCAGTACTTC. It specifies CASSHAGTSYEQYF.

The rearrangement links TRBV6-2 or TRBV6-3 to TRBJ1-2; D is uncertain. V was clipped by 1 base and J by 4 bases, with 7 bases between them. The CDR3 runs to 13 residues. Germline V CDR1 and CDR2: MNHEY, SVGEGT. CDR3 DNA: TGTGCCAGCAGTTACTATGGGAGCTATGGCTACACCTTC. This gives the protein CASSYYGSYGYTF.

The table lists this clonotype with a few counts. V and J are TRBV28 and TRBJ2-1; a weak D match, TRBD2 (5 bases). Germline V gene data show CDR1 as MDHEN and CDR2 as SYDVKM. The ends were cut back, 7 bases at V and 9 bases at J, with 16 bases in the middle. The CDR3 is made up of 13 amino acids. CDR3 nucleotide sequence: TGTGCCAGCAATCCGGGGAGAAGTGGTGAGCAGTTCTTC. It yields the protein CASNPGRSGEQFF.

This clonotype turned up a few times. J is TRBJ2-2 and V is TRBV5-6, with D hard to call. The CDR3 is made up of 14 amino acids. V dropped 0 bases and J dropped 3 bases, with 6 bases sitting between them. Germline V gives CDR1 SGHDT, CDR2 YYEEEE. CDR3 sequence (DNA): TGTGCCAGCAGCTTGGTCATATACACCGGGGAGCTGTTTTTT. It is translated as CASSLVIYTGELFF.

This clonotype was counted at least ten times. The chain recombines TRBV29-1 with TRBJ1-4, with TRBD1 as a possible D gene (5 bases). Germline CDR1 reads SQVTM; CDR2 reads ANQGSEA. V was trimmed by 7 bases and J by 0 bases, leaving 12 bases between them. The CDR3 loop spans 14 amino acids. Written as DNA, the CDR3 is TGCAGCGCCGGGGGAGGGGCAACTAATGAAAAACTGTTTTTT. This encodes CSAGGGATNEKLFF.

A few counts support this clonotype. The rearrangement uses TRBV13 and TRBJ2-7, with 8 positions matching TRBD1. The germline V gene encodes CDR1 PRHDT and CDR2 FYEKMQ (reference sequence). The V segment lost 5 bases and the J segment 6 bases; nucleotides outside the gene matches: 9. The CDR3 extends over 14 amino acids. This chain's CDR3 is CASSLQDRDGEQYF. The DNA of the CDR3 is TGTGCCAGCAGCCTCCAGGACAGGGACGGCGAGCAGTACTTC.

This clonotype occurred a few times. The CDR3 nucleotides are TGTGCCAGCAGTCCCGGACAGGGACCCTATGGCTACACCTTC. Encoded protein: CASSPGQGPYGYTF. The V and J genes are TRBV28 and TRBJ1-2; 8 bases fit TRBD1. V shed 5 bases and J 4 bases; nucleotides not matched to a gene: 6. The CDR3 is 14 residues long. CDR1 is MDHEN and CDR2 is SYDVKM in the germline V gene.

This clonotype was counted once. The J gene is TRBJ2-2, the V gene TRBV10-3; 7 bases are a match to TRBD1. Looked up from germline, CDR1 is ENHRY and CDR2 is SYGVKD. This CDR3 comprises 14 residues. V trimming: 11 bases; J trimming: 0 bases; junction bases outside the gene matches: 6. This chain's CDR3 is CALWDRTNTGELFF. Written as DNA, the CDR3 is TGTGCCCTATGGGACAGAACGAACACCGGGGAGCTGTTTTTT.

This clonotype has a count of ten or more. The V and J genes are TRBV20-1 and TRBJ1-4; D ambiguous. The germline V and J ends were trimmed by 2 bases and 5 bases, with 6 bases remaining between them. CDR1 is DFQATT and CDR2 is SNEGSKA in the germline V gene (reference sequence). The CDR3 covers 12 residues. CDR3 sequence: CSARKPNEKLFF. In DNA form, the CDR3 reads TGCAGTGCTAGAAAGCCGAATGAAAAACTGTTTTTT.

About this clonotype: At one end the junction does not follow the germline gene, possibly because of a read error. The chain carries TRBV5-6 and TRBJ2-5; 12 bases fit TRBD2. The CDR3 contains 18 residues. Looked up from germline, CDR1 is SGHDT and CDR2 is YYEEEE. The CDR3 coding sequence is TGTGCTAGCAGCTCGCCCCTACTAGCGGGGGGCGACCAAGAGACCCAGTACTTC. Its translation is CASSSPLLAGGDQETQYF.

This clonotype has a handful of counts. V and J are TRBV6-1 and TRBJ2-7; D may be TRBD1 (6 bases). This CDR3 has 14 residues. Germline assignment: CDR1 MNHNS and CDR2 SASEGT. Between the trimmed V and J ends, which lost 6 bases and 6 bases, there was a span of 18 bases. In DNA, the CDR3 is TGTGCCAGCAGACCCGACAGGACCTCTGTCGAGCAGTACTTC. It yields the protein CASRPDRTSVEQYF.

This clonotype was counted between two and nine times. The chain couples TRBV20-1 to TRBJ2-7; TRBD1 aligns across 9 bases. With 4 bases clipped from V and 3 bases from J, the junction kept 10 bases outside the gene matches. The CDR3 loop spans 15 amino acids. Germline V lookup: CDR1 DFQATT, CDR2 SNEGSKA (reference sequence). Written as DNA, the CDR3 is TGCAGTGCTACCAAGGGGACAGGGAGACGCTACGAGCAGTACTTC. Protein: CSATKGTGRRYEQYF.

V and J are TRBV6-1 and TRBJ2-7; perhaps TRBD2 as D (6 bases). From germline, CDR1 is MNHNS and CDR2 SASEGT. The CDR3 covers 13 residues. V lost 6 bases, J lost 4 bases, and 13 bases lay in between. The CDR3 reads CASSPTRGYEQYF. The CDR3 nucleotides are TGTGCCAGCAGCCCGACTAGAGGGTACGAGCAGTACTTC.

In its sample, this clonotype was seen a few times. V is TRBV7-2 and J is TRBJ2-4; D not certain. Germline lookup yields CDR1 SGHTA and CDR2 FQGNSA. Trimming removed 1 base at V and 7 bases at J, with 8 bases between. The CDR3 consists of 13 residues. This CDR3 is CASSLGTGNIQYF. The CDR3 nucleotides read TGTGCCAGCAGCTTAGGTACCGGGAACATTCAGTACTTC.

The chain carries TRBV19 and TRBJ2-2; TRBD1 matches 8 bases. The CDR3 is 14 residues long. Germline CDR1 LNHDA, CDR2 SQIVND (reference sequence). With 7 bases clipped from V and 3 bases from J, the junction kept 4 bases outside the gene matches. CDR3 in amino acids: CASTLDRDTGELFF. The CDR3 DNA reads TGTGCCAGTACCCTGGACAGGGACACCGGGGAGCTGTTTTTT.

This clonotype was observed a few times. V is TRBV7-2 and J is TRBJ2-5; a weak D match, TRBD2 (6 bases). The CDR3 is 15 residues long. V was pared by 5 bases and J by 4 bases, with 17 bases between. The germline V gene encodes CDR1 SGHTA and CDR2 FQGNSA. The CDR3: CASSRIDLEGETQYF. In DNA, the CDR3 is TGTGCCAGCAGCCGCATCGACTTGGAGGGAGAGACCCAGTACTTC.

This clonotype was seen only once. V is TRBV7-2 and J is TRBJ1-2; 7 bases line up with TRBD1. In germline, CDR1 is SGHTA, CDR2 FQGNSA. Germline trimming cut 5 bases from V and 4 bases from J; bases unmatched to any gene: 10. CDR3 length equals 15 residues. DNA for the CDR3: TGTGCCAGCAGCCACCCGGGACAGATAACCTATGGCTACACCTTC. Protein sequence: CASSHPGQITYGYTF. The full variable domain, with the rest looked up from reference TRBV7-2 and TRBJ1-2, is GAGVSQSPSNKVTEKGKDVELRCDPISGHTALYWYRQSLGQGLEFLIYFQGNSAPDKSGLPSDRFSAERTGGSVSTLTIQRTQQEDSAVYLCASSHPGQITYGYTFGSGTRLTVV.

The rearrangement links TRBV5-6 to TRBJ2-2; D could derive from TRBD1 or TRBD2 (5 bases each). Germline V gives CDR1 SGHDT, CDR2 YYEEEE. The V end was cut by 0 bases, the J end by 0 bases, with 9 bases between. The CDR3 sequence is 16 residues long. The CDR3 protein is CASSLVGRTNTGELFF. The CDR3 DNA is TGTGCCAGCAGCTTGGTGGGACGGACGAACACCGGGGAGCTGTTTTTT.

This chain connects TRBV12-3 or TRBV12-4 to TRBJ2-7; D is perhaps TRBD1 or TRBD2 (5 bases each). This CDR3 spans 14 amino acids. With 3 bases removed from V and 1 base from J, the gap between germline ends came to 10 bases. The chain's CDR3 is CASSFLGESYEQYF. CDR3 in DNA: TGTGCCAGCAGTTTTTTAGGGGAGTCCTACGAGCAGTACTTC.

This clonotype was seen many times. The chain joins TRBV12-3 or TRBV12-4 to TRBJ1-5; a weak D match, TRBD1 (6 bases). V was pared by 2 bases and J by 2 bases, with 10 bases between. This CDR3 has 15 residues. DNA for the CDR3: TGTGCCAGCAGTTTAAAACAGGGAGGCAATCAGCCCCAGCATTTT. Translated, it gives CASSLKQGGNQPQHF.